Reported below is one T cell receptor (beta chain). Its antigen remains unknown. The study ran its PCR with 60 Vbeta and 13 Jbeta primers. Using immunoSEQ multiplex PCR, the repertoire was profiled, and TCRdb retains in-frame clones only, with some absent. Of 90,000 to 110,000 clones in the sample, more than 65% were seen once. The CDR3 has 11 amino acids. CDR1 MNHEY and CDR2 SMNVEV come from the germline V gene (reference sequence). The sample originates from a study of cytomegalovirus exposure and HLA in healthy donors. Overall study results and limits: While the bulk of TCR sequences proved rare, some public TCRs turned up in many donors. Later analysis indicated greater clonal expansion among HLA-associated TCR beta chains than among equally common other chains.

The receptor was isolated from a middle-aged man in good health and CMV-seropositive. The chain carries TRBV27 and TRBJ2-5; the D is unclear. The J call is doubtful: the DNA matches TRBJ2-7 better. Material: PBMCs. The CDR3 loop is CASSSMGEQYF. The CDR3 DNA reads TGTGCCAGCAGTTCAATGGGCGAGCAGTACTTC.